This T cell receptor beta chain appears in the sequencing data of a study of PD-1 blockade in classical Hodgkin lymphoma. Study details: Patients were given intravenous nivolumab, 3 mg/kg, every 2 weeks.

Points on this clone: The antigen is unknown.

Assay used: immunoSEQ multiplex PCR; TCRdb lists only in-frame clones, some missing. This sample has tens of thousands of clones, with around 80% found just once. General study points: With CD4+ cells, TCR diversity rose significantly by C4D1, but not with CD8+ cells.

All the patients suffered relapse after autologous stem cell transplantation, and brentuximab vedotin exposure differed. The material was peripheral blood mononuclear cells (PBMCs), obtained before the second cycle of nivolumab. The clonotype comes from a human donor with classical Hodgkin lymphoma.

CDR3 sequence: CAWSTPTGLLYGYTF. The CDR3 DNA is TGTGCCTGGAGTACACCGACAGGACTTCTCTATGGCTACACCTTC. This chain connects TRBV30 to TRBJ1-2; D possibly corresponds to TRBD1 (6 bases). The CDR3 is 15 amino acids. Germline V gene data show CDR1 as GTSNPN and CDR2 as SVGIG (reference sequence). Trimming took off 2 bases at V and 4 bases at J, with 17 bases between the two ends.